The clone carrying this T cell receptor (beta chain) occurred many times. This entry comes from a study of read filtering for tumor transcriptome and immune sequencing. The library was built from roughly 400 ng RNA with molecular barcoded adaptors for alpha/delta and beta/gamma chains. MiXCR, run by TCRdb on the reads, gives a single entry per CDR3 protein. This table has tens of thousands of distinct CDR3 sequences, approximately 21% appearing once. Germline assignment: CDR1 MNHNY and CDR2 SVGAGI (reference sequence). CDR3 length: 14 amino acids. Losses at the gene ends were 7 bases for V and 3 bases for J; bases not matched to a gene: 5.

The sequence came from a donor aged 40 or over with multiple myeloma. The sequencing input was a population of CD138-negative cells sorted from bone marrow. The rearrangement links TRBV6-6 to TRBJ2-2; 7 bases are shared with TRBD1. CDR3: CASNVQGYTGELFF. In DNA, the CDR3 is TGTGCCAGCAACGTACAGGGGTACACCGGGGAGCTGTTTTTT.